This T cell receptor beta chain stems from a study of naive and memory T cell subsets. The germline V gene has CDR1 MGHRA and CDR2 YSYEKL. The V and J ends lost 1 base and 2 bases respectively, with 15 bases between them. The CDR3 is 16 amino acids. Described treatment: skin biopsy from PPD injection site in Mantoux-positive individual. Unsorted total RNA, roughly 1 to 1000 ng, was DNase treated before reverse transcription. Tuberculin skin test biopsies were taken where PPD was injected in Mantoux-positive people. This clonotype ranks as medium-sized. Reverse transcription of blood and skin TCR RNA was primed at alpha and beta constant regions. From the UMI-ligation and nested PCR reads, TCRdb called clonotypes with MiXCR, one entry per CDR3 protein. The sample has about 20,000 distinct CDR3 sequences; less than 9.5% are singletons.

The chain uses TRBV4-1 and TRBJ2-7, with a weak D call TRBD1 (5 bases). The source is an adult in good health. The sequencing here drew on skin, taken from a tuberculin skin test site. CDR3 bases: TGCGCCAGCAGCCAAGTTCGGCCTGGGGCTACCTACGAGCAGTACTTC. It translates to CASSQVRPGATYEQYF.